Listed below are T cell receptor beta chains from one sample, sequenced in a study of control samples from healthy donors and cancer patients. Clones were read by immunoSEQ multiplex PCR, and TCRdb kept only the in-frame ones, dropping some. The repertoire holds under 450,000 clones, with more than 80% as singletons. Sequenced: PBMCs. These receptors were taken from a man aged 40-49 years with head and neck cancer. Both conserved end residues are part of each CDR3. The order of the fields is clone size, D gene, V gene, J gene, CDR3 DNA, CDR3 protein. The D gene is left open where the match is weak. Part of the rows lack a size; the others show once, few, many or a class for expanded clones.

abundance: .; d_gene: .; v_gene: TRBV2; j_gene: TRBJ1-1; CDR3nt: TGTGCCAGCAGAGCGGGACTCAACACTGAAGCTTTCTTT; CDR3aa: CASRAGLNTEAFF
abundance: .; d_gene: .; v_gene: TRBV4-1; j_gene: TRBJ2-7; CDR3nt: TGCGCCAGCAGCCAAGTAGGCACAGCGAGCTACGAGCAGTACTTC; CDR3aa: CASSQVGTASYEQYF
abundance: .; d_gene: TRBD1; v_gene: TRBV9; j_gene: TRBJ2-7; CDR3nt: TGTGCCAGCAGCGCCAAACAGGGGGTCGGCTACGAGCAGTACTTC; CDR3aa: CASSAKQGVGYEQYF
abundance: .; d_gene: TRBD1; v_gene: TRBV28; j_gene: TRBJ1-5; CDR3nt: TGTGCCAGCAGTTTATCAGGGGGACTAGGGAGCTCGGATCAGCCCCAGCATTTT; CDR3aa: CASSLSGGLGSSDQPQHF
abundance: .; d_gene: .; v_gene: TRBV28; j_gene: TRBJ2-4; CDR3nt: TGTGCCAGCAGGGCCTTCCGGGAGATAGCCAAAAACATTCAGTACTTC; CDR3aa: CASRAFREIAKNIQYF
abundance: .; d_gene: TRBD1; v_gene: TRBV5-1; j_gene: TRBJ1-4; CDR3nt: TGCGCCAGCAGCTTGGCCAAGTGGGACAGGGAGATCGGCGGAGAAAAACTGTTTTTT; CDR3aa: CASSLAKWDREIGGEKLFF
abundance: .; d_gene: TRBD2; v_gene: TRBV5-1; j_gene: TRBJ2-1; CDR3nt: TGCGCCAGCAGCTTGGCCCAAGCGGGGGAGTCCTACAATGAGCAGTTCTTC; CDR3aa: CASSLAQAGESYNEQFF
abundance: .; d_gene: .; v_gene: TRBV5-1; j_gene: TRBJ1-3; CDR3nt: TGCGCCAGCAGCGCAAGGGTACCCGGAAACACCATATATTTT; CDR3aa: CASSARVPGNTIYF
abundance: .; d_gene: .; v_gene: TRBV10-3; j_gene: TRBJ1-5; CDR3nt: TGTGCCATCAGTGGAGGGGGAAGGAATCAGCCCCAGCATTTT; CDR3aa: CAISGGGRNQPQHF
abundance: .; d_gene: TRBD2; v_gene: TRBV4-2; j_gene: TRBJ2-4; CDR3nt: TGTGCCAGCAGCGACTTTGCGGGGGATACCAAAAACATTCAGTACTTC; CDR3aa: CASSDFAGDTKNIQYF
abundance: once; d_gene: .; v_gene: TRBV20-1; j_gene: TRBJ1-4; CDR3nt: TGCAGTGCTGGCGCGACCGGGACTGCCGGTTGG; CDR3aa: CSAGATGTAGW
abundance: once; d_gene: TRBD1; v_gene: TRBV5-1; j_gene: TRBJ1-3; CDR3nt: TGCGCCAGCAGCAAAGGGACAGGGGGCGCTGGAGGAAACACCATATATTTT; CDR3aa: CASSKGTGGAGGNTIYF
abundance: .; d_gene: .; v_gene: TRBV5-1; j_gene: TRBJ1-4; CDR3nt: TGCGCCAGCAGCTTGGACCGGGTAACTAATGAAAAACTGTTTTTT; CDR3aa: CASSLDRVTNEKLFF
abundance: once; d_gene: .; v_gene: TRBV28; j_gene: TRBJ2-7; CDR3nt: TGTGCCAGCAGTTTCCCGAATCGACAGACTCCCGCAGAAAGGGAGGTTTCCTACGAGCAGTACTTC; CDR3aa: CASSFPNRQTPAEREVSYEQYF
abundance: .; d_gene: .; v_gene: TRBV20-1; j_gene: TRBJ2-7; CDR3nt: TGCAGTGCTAGTAAGGGGTCCTCGAGGGAGCAGTACTTC; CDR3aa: CSASKGSSREQYF
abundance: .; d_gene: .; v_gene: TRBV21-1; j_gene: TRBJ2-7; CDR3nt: TGTGCCAGCAGCGCCCCCGATCGGGCTAGCGGGAGGGCCGCTCAGTACGAGCAGTACTTC; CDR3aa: CASSAPDRASGRAAQYEQYF
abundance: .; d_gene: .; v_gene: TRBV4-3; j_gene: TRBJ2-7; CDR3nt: TGCGCCAGCAGCCAAGATGGCAGGCACGAGCAGTACTTC; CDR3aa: CASSQDGRHEQYF
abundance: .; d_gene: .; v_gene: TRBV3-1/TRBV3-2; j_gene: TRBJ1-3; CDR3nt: TGTGCCAGCAGCGAGCAGTGGGCATCTGGAAACACCATATATTTT; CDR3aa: CASSEQWASGNTIYF
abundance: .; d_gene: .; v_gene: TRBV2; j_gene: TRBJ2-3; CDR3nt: TGTGCCAGCATGAGGCGGCAAAGCACAGATACGCAGTATTTT; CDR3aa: CASMRRQSTDTQYF
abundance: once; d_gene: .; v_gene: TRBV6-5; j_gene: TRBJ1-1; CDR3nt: TGTGCCAGCAGTTACGAGAAGCACACTGAAGCTTTCTTT; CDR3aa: CASSYEKHTEAFF
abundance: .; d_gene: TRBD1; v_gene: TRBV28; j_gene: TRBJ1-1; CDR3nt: TGTGCCAGCAGTTCCATGGGGACAGCGCGCACTGAAGCTTTCTTT; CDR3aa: CASSSMGTARTEAFF
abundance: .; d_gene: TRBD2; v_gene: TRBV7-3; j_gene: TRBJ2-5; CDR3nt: TGTGCCAGCAGCCCCGAACTAGCGGGGGGCCAGGAGACCCAGTACTTC; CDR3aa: CASSPELAGGQETQYF
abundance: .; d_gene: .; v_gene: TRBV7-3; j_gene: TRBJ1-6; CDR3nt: TGTGCCAGCAGCTTAGGTCTCAGTAATTCACCCCTCCACTTT; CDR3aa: CASSLGLSNSPLHF
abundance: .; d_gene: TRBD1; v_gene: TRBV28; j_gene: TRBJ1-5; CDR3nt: TGTGCCAGCAGTTTAGGGTCAGGGGGTGGGAACAATCAGCCCCAGCATTTT; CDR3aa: CASSLGSGGGNNQPQHF
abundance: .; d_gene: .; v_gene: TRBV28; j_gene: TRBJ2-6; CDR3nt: TGTGCCAGCACCAAAGTGCCAGGATCAGCCAACGTCCTGACTTTC; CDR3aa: CASTKVPGSANVLTF
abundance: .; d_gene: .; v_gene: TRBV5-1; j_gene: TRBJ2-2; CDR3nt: TGCGCCAGCAGCTTGGCAATTGTAGACACCGGGGAGCTGTTTTTT; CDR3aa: CASSLAIVDTGELFF
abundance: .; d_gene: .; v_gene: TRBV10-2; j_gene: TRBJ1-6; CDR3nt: TGCGCCAGCAGTCTCGACAGGACGAGCTCCTATAATTCACCCCTCCACTTT; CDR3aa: CASSLDRTSSYNSPLHF
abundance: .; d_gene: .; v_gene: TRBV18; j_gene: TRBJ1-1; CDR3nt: TGTGCCAGCTCACCGCCATCCTGGACCTCAGAGGCTTTCTTT; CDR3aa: CASSPPSWTSEAFF
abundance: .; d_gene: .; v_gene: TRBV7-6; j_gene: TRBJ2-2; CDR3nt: TGTGCCAGCAGCTTAGGTCTCCCGGCCGACACCGGGGAGCTGTTTTTT; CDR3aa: CASSLGLPADTGELFF
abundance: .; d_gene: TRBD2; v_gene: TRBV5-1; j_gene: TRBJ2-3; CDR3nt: TGCGCCAGCAACTCCTTACTAGCGGGGGGAAGCACAGATACGCAGTATTTT; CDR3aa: CASNSLLAGGSTDTQYF
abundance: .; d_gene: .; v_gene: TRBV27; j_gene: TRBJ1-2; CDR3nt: TGTGCCAGCAGTTTTGGGGGCAGGGTACATGGCTACACCTTC; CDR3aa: CASSFGGRVHGYTF
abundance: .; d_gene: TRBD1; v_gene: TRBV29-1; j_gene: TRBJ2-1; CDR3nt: TGCAGCGTTGACCGAGGGGACAGGGGATGGAATGAGCAGTTCTTC; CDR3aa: CSVDRGDRGWNEQFF
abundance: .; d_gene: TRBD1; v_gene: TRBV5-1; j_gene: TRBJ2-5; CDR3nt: TGCGCCAGCAGCGCCGGTGACAGGGGAGGAGAGACCCAGTACTTC; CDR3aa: CASSAGDRGGETQYF
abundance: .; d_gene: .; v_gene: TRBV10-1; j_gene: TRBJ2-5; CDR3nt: TGCGCCAGCAGCGGAGGACCAACTCCAACCCCAAAAGAGACCCAGTACTTC; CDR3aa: CASSGGPTPTPKETQYF